The T cell receptor (beta chain) under discussion was sequenced for a study of shared clonotypes between healthy human individuals. Regarding the study as a whole: Several donors held about 5% of naive CD4 clonotypes in common.

Here immunoSEQ multiplex PCR was the method, and the copy in TCRdb shows in-frame clones only, minus some. The sample yields some 500,000 clones, 95% to 97% seen once. Comments on this clone: Antigen specificity is unknown. This specimen includes other DNA sequences encoding the same CDR3.

The CDR3 has 14 residues. The V end was cut by 3 bases, the J end by 4 bases, with 12 bases between. Germline CDR1 is MDHEN and CDR2 is SYDVKM. The sample taken for sequencing was naive CD4+ T cells sorted from blood. Subset meaning: CD45RA+ positively selected. This chain connects TRBV28 to TRBJ1-2, with D tentatively TRBD1 (6 bases). This TCR was recovered from a woman aged 30 to 39 in good health. The CDR3 bases are TGTGCCAGCAGTTTGAGGGGGAGAAGCTATGGCTACACCTTC. The encoded protein is CASSLRGRSYGYTF.